Below are 27 T cell receptor beta chains sequenced from a single sample in a study of T cells expressing NK-cell markers. TCRdb reprocessed the 5' RACE reads and keeps a single row for each CDR3 protein, giving no DNA. The ten most abundant clones cover 7.3% of a sample with 440,000 or so distinct CDR3 sequences. Sequences were obtained from blood T cells: a sorted CD56 or NKG2C T cell subset, CD4+ or CD8+ T cells, or bulk PBMC T cells (not recorded which). All receptors come from a woman between 18 and 70 years old in good health.

The chain recombines TRBV20-1 with TRBJ1-1. CDR3 length equals 13 residues. Germline CDR1 and CDR2: DFQATT and SNEGSKA (reference sequence). The CDR3 loop is CSYSRGMNTEAFF.

The genes are TRBV20-1 and TRBJ2-1; TCRdb's D call of TRBD2 is untestable without DNA. This CDR3 is 11 amino acids long. Germline CDR1 reads DFQATT; CDR2 reads SNEGSKA (reference sequence). The CDR3 protein is CSASWDYTQFF.

This chain connects TRBV5-1 to TRBJ2-5; TCRdb's D call of TRBD2 is untestable without DNA. There are 20 residues in the CDR3. CDR1 and CDR2 (germline): SGHRS, YFSETQ. Here the CDR3 reads CASSLRPPGLAGGWQETQYF.

The chain has TRBV6-2 or TRBV6-3 and TRBJ2-7; TCRdb names TRBD1, which stays unverified in the absence of DNA. The germline gives CDR1 MNHEY, CDR2 SVGEGT. The CDR3 loop spans 15 amino acids. The CDR3 loop is CASSPRAVEQNEQYF.

The chain is built from TRBV12-5 and TRBJ1-2. CDR3 length: 15 residues. Per the germline V gene, CDR1 is LGHNT and CDR2 is FRNRAP. The CDR3 sequence is CASGLLLGGGYGYTF.

The CDR3 is CASSLGYGEDIQYF. This chain links TRBV7-9 with TRBJ2-4. Germline V lookup: CDR1 SEHNR, CDR2 FQNEAQ (reference sequence). This CDR3 region has 14 residues.

The chain is built from TRBV19 and TRBJ2-5. Germline lookup yields CDR1 LNHDA and CDR2 SQIVND (reference sequence). CDR3 length equals 14 residues. CDR3 sequence: CASSITRNQETQYF.

The rearrangement joins TRBV4-2 to TRBJ1-3. The V gene's germline CDR1 is LGHNA and CDR2 YNFKEQ. CDR3 length equals 13 residues. CDR3 amino acids: CASSQSSGNTIYF.

V and J are TRBV28 and TRBJ2-1; TCRdb gives TRBD2 as the D gene, but with no DNA this cannot be confirmed. This CDR3 has 15 amino acids. Germline V lookup: CDR1 MDHEN, CDR2 SYDVKM. CDR3 loop: CASSLTSYVGNEQFF. The complete variable domain, with remaining parts taken from reference TRBV28 and TRBJ2-1, reads DVKVTQSSRYLVKRTGEKVFLECVQDMDHENMFWYRQDPGLGLRLIYFSYDVKMKEKGDIPEGYSVSREKKERFSLILESASTNQTSMYLCASSLTSYVGNEQFFGPGTRLTVL.

The genes are TRBV10-3 and TRBJ2-2; the D gene TCRdb calls, TRBD2, cannot be checked with no DNA. The CDR3 is 18 amino acids. Germline CDR1 is ENHRY and CDR2 is SYGVKD. The chain's CDR3 is CAISDRRGAGMNTGELFF.

The rearrangement uses TRBV13 and TRBJ2-5; the TCRdb call, TRBD1, lacks DNA for checking. The germline CDR1 and CDR2 sequences are PRHDT and FYEKMQ (reference sequence). The CDR3 is 17 amino acids. The CDR3 is CASSTPFAGTGQETQYF.

This chain links TRBV5-1 with TRBJ1-2; the D call of TRBD1 rests on TCRdb alone, since no DNA is present to check it. CDR1 is SGHRS and CDR2 is YFSETQ in the germline V gene. The CDR3 spans 16 residues. The CDR3 spells CASSLAGQGEDYGYTF.

The chain couples TRBV7-6 to TRBJ2-3. The germline V gene has CDR1 SGHVS and CDR2 FNYEAQ. The CDR3 is 17 residues long. CDR3 region: CASGIAGNIRGTDTQYF.

V and J are TRBV2 and TRBJ1-1; TCRdb's D call, TRBD1, is unchecked because there is no DNA. The CDR3 consists of 15 residues. Germline CDR1 reads SNHLY; CDR2 reads FYNNEI. The CDR3 loop reads CASSPQGAGNTEAFF.

This chain joins TRBV6-1 and TRBJ2-1; the D call of TRBD2 rests on TCRdb alone, since no DNA is present to check it. The CDR3 contains 14 residues. Germline loops: CDR1 MNHNS, CDR2 SASEGT. CDR3 loop: CASTVAGSTNEQFF.

V is TRBV5-1 and J is TRBJ2-2; TCRdb's assignment of TRBD1 cannot be checked, as there is no DNA. This CDR3 is 14 amino acids long. Germline V gene sequence: CDR1 SGHRS, CDR2 YFSETQ. The CDR3 reads CASSTGGATGELFF.

The rearrangement links TRBV7-6 to TRBJ2-3; TCRdb calls TRBD2, which cannot be checked without DNA. This CDR3 region has 17 residues. Germline-derived CDR1 and CDR2 are SGHVS and FNYEAQ. CDR3 residues: CASSLGGLAQYTDTQYF. Together with reference TRBV7-6 and TRBJ2-3, the CDR3 gives the full variable domain: GAGVSQSPRYKVTKRGQDVALRCDPISGHVSLYWYRQALGQGPEFLTYFNYEAQQDKSGLPNDRFSAERPEGSISTLTIQRTEQRDSAMYRCASSLGGLAQYTDTQYFGPGTRLTVL.

The chain has TRBV6-2 or TRBV6-3 and TRBJ1-1; TCRdb's D call, TRBD1, is unchecked because there is no DNA. CDR1 is MNHEY, CDR2 SVGEGT, per germline. The CDR3 is 14 amino acids. CDR3 in amino acids: CASSAIREETEAFF.

The chain couples TRBV3-1 to TRBJ2-3. Per germline, CDR1 LGHDT and CDR2 YNNKEL (reference sequence). This CDR3 region has 13 residues. CDR3 in amino acids: CASSQVLVDTQYF.

V usage is TRBV4-3 and J usage is TRBJ1-1. Germline V gene sequence: CDR1 LGHNA, CDR2 YSLEER. The CDR3 sequence is 14 residues long. The chain's CDR3 is CASSREVWNTEAFF.

The chain couples TRBV12-3 or TRBV12-4 to TRBJ2-7; checking the TCRdb D call of TRBD1 is not possible without DNA. The CDR3 sequence is 15 residues long. This CDR3 reads CASSSTGPLGREQYF.

V and J are TRBV6-2 or TRBV6-3 and TRBJ2-3. The CDR3 extends over 13 amino acids. Germline V gene sequence: CDR1 MNHEY, CDR2 SVGEGT. The CDR3 sequence is CASSYTVTDTQYF.

The J gene is TRBJ2-7, the V gene TRBV27; absent DNA, TCRdb's TRBD1 call cannot be checked. CDR1 MNHEY and CDR2 SMNVEV come from the germline V gene (reference sequence). The CDR3 runs 14 residues. The CDR3 protein is CASSRGTDSYEQYF.

The rearrangement links TRBV10-3 to TRBJ1-1. This CDR3 is 15 amino acids long. CDR1 and CDR2 from the germline V gene are ENHRY and SYGVKD. This chain's CDR3 is CAISDPARMNTEAFF.

CDR3 sequence reads: CSARLAGVGYQETQYF. V gene TRBV20-1 combines with J gene TRBJ2-5; TCRdb outputs TRBD2, but without DNA this stays unchecked. CDR3 size: 16 residues. Germline V lookup: CDR1 DFQATT, CDR2 SNEGSKA (reference sequence).

The chain uses TRBV7-2 and TRBJ2-1; the D call of TRBD2 rests on TCRdb alone, since no DNA is present to check it. The CDR3 is 16 residues long. Germline V gene sequence: CDR1 SGHTA, CDR2 FQGNSA. This CDR3 is CASSLEAGMSNNEQFF.

CDR3 in amino acids: CASSTGPTGGGETQYF. This rearrangement joins TRBV5-6 to TRBJ2-5; TCRdb's D call, TRBD1, is unchecked because there is no DNA. Looked up from germline, CDR1 is SGHDT and CDR2 is YYEEEE. The CDR3 loop spans 16 amino acids.